A single sample is the source of the 15 T cell receptor beta chains below, sequenced in a study of PD-1 blockade in classical Hodgkin lymphoma. Measured with immunoSEQ multiplex PCR; TCRdb has only the in-frame clones, and not every one. Of approximately 98,000 clones in the sample, 89% are singletons; the top ten hold just under 20%. Relapses following autologous stem cell transplantation were seen in all patients, with brentuximab vedotin exposure varying. The specimen was peripheral blood mononuclear cells (PBMCs), collected before the second cycle of nivolumab. These receptors all come from a human donor with classical Hodgkin lymphoma.

The rearrangement links TRBV2 to TRBJ1-5; TRBD1 matches at 7 bases. The CDR3 is 15 amino acids. CDR1 is SNHLY and CDR2 is FYNNEI in the germline V gene. V dropped 4 bases and J dropped 3; count of bases not matched to a gene: 6. The CDR3 reads CASSGQGSSNQPQHF. The CDR3 nucleotides read TGTGCCAGCAGTGGACAGGGCTCCTCCAATCAGCCCCAGCATTTT.

The chain carries TRBV2 and TRBJ1-6; 7 positions agree with TRBD1. V gave up 4 bases and J gave up 7 bases; unmatched junction bases: 7. CDR1 and CDR2 (germline): SNHLY, FYNNEI. The CDR3 extends over 15 amino acids. The CDR3, as DNA: TGTGCCAGCAGTGGGTCGGGACAGTTGAATTCACCCCTCCACTTT. It codes for CASSGSGQLNSPLHF.

This chain links TRBV14 with TRBJ1-1; TRBD1 matches at 9 bases. Germline values: CDR1 SGHDN, CDR2 FVKESK. J lost 4 bases, V lost 3 bases, and 6 bases had no gene match. The CDR3 spans 15 residues. The CDR3 DNA is TGTGCCAGCAGCCAGCCGGGACAGGGTCGCACTGAAGCTTTCTTT. Protein sequence: CASSQPGQGRTEAFF. Together with reference TRBV14 and TRBJ1-1, the CDR3 gives the full variable domain: EAGVTQFPSHSVIEKGQTVTLRCDPISGHDNLYWYRRVMGKEIKFLLHFVKESKQDESGMPNNRFLAERTGGTYSTLKVQPAELEDSGVYFCASSQPGQGRTEAFFGQGTRLTVV.

Points on this clone: Distinct nucleotide sequences in the sample also encode this CDR3. The chain uses TRBV28 and TRBJ2-6; D remains unclear. Germline V gene sequence: CDR1 MDHEN, CDR2 SYDVKM. Between the trimmed V and J ends, which lost 2 bases and 4 bases, there was a span of 6 bases. The CDR3 spans 14 residues. The CDR3 spells CASSLPVGANVLTF. The DNA of the CDR3 is TGTGCCAGCAGTTTACCCGTGGGGGCCAACGTCCTGACTTTC.

This rearrangement joins TRBV7-9 to TRBJ2-5, with 9 bases lining up with TRBD1. CDR1 is SEHNR and CDR2 is FQNEAQ in the germline V gene (reference sequence). This CDR3 has 14 residues. V was clipped by 6 bases and J by 4 bases; unmatched bases: 6. CDR3 in amino acids: CASRQQGAGETQYF. CDR3 coding DNA: TGTGCCAGCAGACAACAGGGGGCAGGAGAGACCCAGTACTTC.

V and J are TRBV28 and TRBJ1-4; a possible D gene is TRBD1 (6 bases). V was trimmed by 5 bases and J by 6 bases, leaving 19 bases between them. The CDR3 is made up of 16 amino acids. Germline V gene data show CDR1 as MDHEN and CDR2 as SYDVKM. CDR3 loop: CASSPSPTGTDEKLFF. The CDR3 DNA is TGTGCCAGCAGTCCGAGTCCCACAGGGACGGATGAAAAACTGTTTTTT.

CDR3 in DNA: TGTGCCAGCAGCTTGGGCGGGGGGCGGAATTCACCCCTCCACTTT. It codes for CASSLGGGRNSPLHF. The chain combines TRBV7-2 with TRBJ1-6; a weak D match, TRBD1 (6 bases). V lost 3 bases to trimming and J lost 7 bases, with 13 bases between them. CDR1 is SGHTA, CDR2 FQGNSA, per germline. The CDR3 spans 15 residues.

This sequence joins TRBV19 and TRBJ2-5; D is perhaps TRBD1 (6 bases). V was trimmed by 5 bases and J by 2 bases, leaving 12 bases between them. Germline V lookup: CDR1 LNHDA, CDR2 SQIVND (reference sequence). There are 14 residues in the CDR3. DNA of the CDR3: TGTGCCAGTAGTTCTAAGGGGGATCAAGAGACCCAGTACTTC. This gives the protein CASSSKGDQETQYF.

This clone has more than one count but fewer than ten. CDR3 protein: CASSSGYSNQPQHF. CDR3 DNA sequence: TGTGCCAGCAGTTCGGGTTATAGCAATCAGCCCCAGCATTTT. The V gene is TRBV27, the J gene TRBJ1-5; D is uncertain. V shed 4 bases and J shed 0 bases, with 7 bases lying between them. The CDR3 is 14 amino acids. Per germline, CDR1 MNHEY and CDR2 SMNVEV (reference sequence).

The gene calls are TRBV27 and TRBJ2-7; D unclear. The V gene lost 0 bases and the J gene lost 3 bases, with 15 bases spanning the gap. Germline assignment: CDR1 MNHEY and CDR2 SMNVEV (reference sequence). The CDR3 runs 16 residues. The CDR3 DNA sequence: TGTGCCAGCAGTTTATCGCTACCCCCGACCCACTACGAGCAGTACTTC. Amino acid sequence: CASSLSLPPTHYEQYF.

The gene calls are TRBV18 and TRBJ2-7; a possible D gene is TRBD2 (5 bases). The CDR3 spans 15 residues. Trimming cost V 0 bases and J 13 bases, with 22 bases left between them. CDR1 is KGHSH and CDR2 is LQKENI in the germline V gene. CDR3 sequence: CASSPPSSRDMHIYF. CDR3 nucleotide sequence: TGTGCCAGCTCACCACCTTCCTCCCGGGATATGCACATATACTTC.

This sequence joins TRBV9 and TRBJ2-7; TRBD2 matches 8 bases. V was clipped by 0 bases and J by 2 bases; unmatched bases: 4. CDR3 length equals 15 residues. Germline assignment: CDR1 SGDLS and CDR2 YYNGEE. CDR3 nucleotide sequence: TGTGCCAGCAGCGTAGCCGGCGGGGGGACCTACGAGCAGTACTTC. It specifies CASSVAGGGTYEQYF. The variable domain in full, with the rest retrieved from reference TRBV9 and TRBJ2-7, is DSGVTQTPKHLITATGQRVTLRCSPRSGDLSVYWYQQSLDQGLQFLIQYYNGEERAKGNILERFSAQQFPDLHSELNLSSLELGDSALYFCASSVAGGGTYEQYFGPGTRLTVT.

V and J are TRBV7-2 and TRBJ2-7; possible D gene TRBD2, 6 bases. The CDR3 contains 14 residues. The V gene lost 5 bases and the J gene lost 5 bases, with 16 bases spanning the gap. Germline lookup yields CDR1 SGHTA and CDR2 FQGNSA. CDR3 amino acids: CASSPRDFGNEQYF. In DNA form, the CDR3 reads TGTGCCAGCAGCCCCCGGGACTTTGGAAACGAGCAGTACTTC.

V gene TRBV30 combines with J gene TRBJ2-3, with D unresolved. Germline lookup yields CDR1 GTSNPN and CDR2 SVGIG (reference sequence). The V and J ends lost 1 base and 0 bases respectively, with 11 bases between them. The CDR3 is 15 amino acids. CDR3 protein: CAWSDSTSSTDTQYF. Here the CDR3 DNA reads TGTGCCTGGAGTGATTCGACTTCTAGCACAGATACGCAGTATTTT.

The gene calls are TRBV29-1 and TRBJ1-1, with 7 positions matching TRBD1. The CDR3 length is 17 residues. Trimming at V came to 2 bases and at J to 4 bases, leaving 16 bases not matched to a gene. Germline V gene data show CDR1 as SQVTM and CDR2 as ANQGSEA. The CDR3 is CSVEPPSGQGGGTEAFF. The CDR3 nucleotides read TGCAGCGTTGAACCTCCCTCCGGCCAGGGGGGAGGCACTGAAGCTTTCTTT.